The 8 T cell receptor beta chains below all came from one sample that was sequenced in a study of blood T cell repertoires in COVID-19. Profiling relied on immunoSEQ multiplex PCR, and the TCRdb table lists in-frame clones only, not all of them. The profile shows approximately 120,000 clones, 70% to 90% of them singletons. The sequencing input was peripheral blood. The receptors were sampled from a woman aged 55-70 years with acute or convalescent COVID-19.

As regards this clone: The junction does not match germline at one end; this may be a read error. The chain carries TRBV7-7 and TRBJ2-7, with D tentatively TRBD2 (5 bases). CDR3 length: 15 residues. Germline values: CDR1 SSHAT, CDR2 FNYEAQ (reference sequence). CDR3 region: CASSNPILGRGEQYF. In DNA form, the CDR3 reads TGTGCTAGCAGCAATCCGATTCTCGGACGGGGCGAGCAGTACTTC. Supplemented by reference TRBV7-7 and TRBJ2-7, the full variable domain reads GAGVSQSPRYKVTKRGQDVTLRCDPISSHATLYWYQQALGQGPEFLTYFNYEAQPDKSGLPSDRFSAERPEGSISTLTIQRTEQRDSAMYRCASSNPILGRGEQYFGPGTRLTVT.

This clone showed up just once. The chain has TRBV7-9 and TRBJ2-7, with TRBD2 identical over 7 bases. Germline V CDR1 and CDR2: SEHNR, FQNEAQ (reference sequence). The V and J ends lost 7 bases and 3 bases, in that order; junction bases with no gene match: 6. The CDR3 is 13 residues long. The DNA for the CDR3 is TGTGCCAGCACCCATAGCGGGTACTACGAGCAGTACTTC. As protein: CASTHSGYYEQYF.

V is TRBV11-3 and J is TRBJ2-1; 8 bases map to TRBD1. This CDR3 spans 13 amino acids. V lost 1 base to trimming and J lost 10 bases; unmatched junction nucleotides: 3. Germline V gene data show CDR1 as SGHNT and CDR2 as YENEEA. The CDR3 coding sequence is TGTGCCAGCAGCTTAGCTGGGACAGGAGAGCAGTTCTTC. Amino acids: CASSLAGTGEQFF.

The V and J genes are TRBV7-2 and TRBJ2-3, with TRBD2 as a possible D gene (7 bases). CDR1 SGHTA and CDR2 FQGNSA come from the germline V gene. V was cut by 3 bases and J by 1 base, with 11 bases left in between. The CDR3 spans 15 residues. The CDR3 DNA sequence: TGTGCCAGCAGCTTTAGGGGGGGCCGCACAGATACGCAGTATTTT. Amino acid sequence: CASSFRGGRTDTQYF. The full variable domain, rest sourced from reference TRBV7-2 and TRBJ2-3, is GAGVSQSPSNKVTEKGKDVELRCDPISGHTALYWYRQSLGQGLEFLIYFQGNSAPDKSGLPSDRFSAERTGGSVSTLTIQRTQQEDSAVYLCASSFRGGRTDTQYFGPGTRLTVL.

The chain is built from TRBV29-1 and TRBJ2-5; a weak D match, TRBD2 (6 bases). Trimming shortened V by 6 bases and J by 1 base, and 12 bases separated the two germline ends. The germline V gene encodes CDR1 SQVTM and CDR2 ANQGSEA. The CDR3 totals 13 residues. The CDR3 DNA reads as TGCAGCGTCCGGGGGACCGTCCAAGAGACCCAGTACTTC. Translated, it gives CSVRGTVQETQYF.

V gene TRBV4-1 combines with J gene TRBJ2-5; TRBD2 agrees at 12 bases. J gave up 5 bases and V 0 bases, and 10 bases lay outside the gene matches. The germline CDR1 and CDR2 sequences are MGHRA and YSYEKL. The CDR3 loop spans 18 amino acids. The CDR3 DNA follows: TGCGCCAGCAGCCAAGATCCCCTAGCGGGAGGGCCACGGGAGACCCAGTACTTC. It codes for CASSQDPLAGGPRETQYF.

The chain links TRBV27 to TRBJ2-1; TRBD1 aligns across 7 bases. This CDR3 region has 14 residues. V shed 6 bases and J 4 bases; nucleotides not matched to a gene: 6. The germline V gene encodes CDR1 MNHEY and CDR2 SMNVEV (reference sequence). CDR3 sequence (DNA): TGTGCCAGCAGCCGGGACAGCAAATACAATGAGCAGTTCTTC. It is translated as CASSRDSKYNEQFF.

The rearrangement joins TRBV28 to TRBJ2-3; a weak D match, TRBD1 (6 bases). The V gene's germline CDR1 is MDHEN and CDR2 SYDVKM. Trimming cost V 6 bases and J 1 base, with 17 bases left between them. There are 16 residues in the CDR3. CDR3 DNA sequence: TGTGCCAGCAGCTGGAGCAGGGGTCGTGGCACAGATACGCAGTATTTT. Translating gives CASSWSRGRGTDTQYF.